The next 15 T cell receptor beta chains were all read from a single sample in a study of identical twins. TCRdb reprocessed the 5' RACE reads via MiXCR and lists one record per CDR3 protein. This sample has about 530,000 distinct CDR3 sequences, with about a fifth found just once. A further study also used this sample, focusing on yellow fever vaccine responses in identical twins.

The sample comprised CD4+ T cells sorted from blood. These receptor sequences come from a woman under 30 in good health.

This clonotype was picked up a small number of times. CDR3 nucleotide sequence: TGCAGTGCTAGGACGGTGGACAATGAGCAGTTCTTC. Translation gives CSARTVDNEQFF. The rearrangement links TRBV20-1 to TRBJ2-1; D is undetermined. CDR1 is DFQATT and CDR2 is SNEGSKA in the germline V gene (reference sequence). The length of the CDR3 is 12 residues. V shed 3 bases and J shed 5 bases, with 8 bases lying between them.

This clonotype has a handful of counts. The chain uses TRBV7-9 and TRBJ1-6, with D unresolved. CDR3 length: 15 amino acids. Trimming cost V 5 bases and J 7 bases, with 15 bases left between them. Germline-derived CDR1 and CDR2 are SEHNR and FQNEAQ (reference sequence). In DNA, the CDR3 is TGTGCCAGCAGCCCCCCCTTAACAAGAAATTCACCCCTCCACTTT. Its protein is CASSPPLTRNSPLHF.

This sequence joins TRBV12-3 or TRBV12-4 and TRBJ2-7; no firm D call. This CDR3 comprises 15 residues. Deletions cut 2 bases from V and 3 bases from J, with 14 bases between. This chain's CDR3 is CASSLLARSGYEQYF. The CDR3, as DNA: TGTGCCAGCAGTTTACTCGCTCGTTCAGGCTACGAGCAGTACTTC.

V gene TRBV10-3 combines with J gene TRBJ2-5, with D maybe TRBD2 (7 bases). The germline V gene has CDR1 ENHRY and CDR2 SYGVKD. The CDR3 is made up of 12 amino acids. CDR3 amino acids: CAVGGPGETQYF. Written as DNA, the CDR3 is TGTGCAGTGGGGGGGCCTGGGGAGACCCAGTACTTC.

This clonotype was recorded only once. The chain has TRBV2 and TRBJ2-2; TRBD2 is a possible D gene (5 bases). The length of the CDR3 is 14 residues. CDR1 and CDR2 (germline): SNHLY, FYNNEI. The V end lost 7 bases, the J end lost 0 bases, and 9 bases lay between the germline ends. The CDR3 DNA reads as TGTGCCAGCACGCGAGCGGCGAACACCGGGGAGCTGTTTTTT. This sequence encodes CASTRAANTGELFF.

This chain connects TRBV4-1 to TRBJ2-2; D remains ambiguous. CDR1 and CDR2 from the germline V gene are MGHRA and YSYEKL. Trimming cost V 3 bases and J 2 bases, with 7 bases left between them. This CDR3 is built from 14 residues. The CDR3 protein is CASSHQVNTGELFF. CDR3 nucleotides: TGCGCCAGCAGCCACCAGGTTAACACCGGGGAGCTGTTTTTT.

The V call is TRBV12-3 or TRBV12-4, the J call TRBJ2-2; 8 bases align to TRBD2. V was clipped by 5 bases and J by 6 bases; unmatched bases: 11. The CDR3 has 16 residues. This CDR3 is CASSPVVAGISGELFF. The CDR3 DNA follows: TGTGCCAGCAGTCCGGTAGTAGCGGGAATCTCCGGGGAGCTGTTTTTT.

The chain combines TRBV6-5 with TRBJ1-5, with TRBD1 matching over 8 bases. From germline, CDR1 is MNHEY and CDR2 SVGAGI. There are 15 residues in the CDR3. V was pared by 2 bases and J by 4 bases, with 4 bases of the junction left unmatched. The CDR3 bases are TGTGCCAGCAGTTACGGACAGGGAGGAAATCAGCCCCAGCATTTT. Amino acid sequence: CASSYGQGGNQPQHF.

This clonotype was observed a few times. CDR3: CASRVGVNTEAFF. CDR3 bases: TGCGCCAGCAGAGTCGGGGTGAACACTGAAGCTTTCTTT. The V and J genes are TRBV5-1 and TRBJ1-1; D is undetermined. Germline CDR1 SGHRS, CDR2 YFSETQ. The CDR3 loop spans 13 amino acids. Trimming took 5 bases from V and 0 from J, leaving 8 bases between them.

The chain employs TRBV19 and TRBJ2-2, with D possibly being TRBD2 (6 bases). The CDR3 sequence is 15 residues long. Trimming cost V 5 bases and J 5 bases, with 15 bases left between them. CDR1 is LNHDA and CDR2 is SQIVND in the germline V gene (reference sequence). The CDR3: CASSLLALGTGELFF. For the CDR3, the DNA is TGTGCCAGTAGTCTCCTAGCGCTAGGTACCGGGGAGCTGTTTTTT.

This clonotype has more than one count but fewer than ten. The V and J genes are TRBV4-1 and TRBJ2-1, with TRBD2 identical over 13 bases. V shed 0 bases, J shed 9 bases, and the junction held 5 bases outside the gene matches. The CDR3 consists of 16 residues. Looked up from germline, CDR1 is MGHRA and CDR2 is YSYEKL. CDR3 loop: CASSQDRTSGGGEQFF. CDR3 coding DNA: TGCGCCAGCAGCCAAGATCGAACTAGCGGGGGGGGTGAGCAGTTCTTC.

This clonotype was detected only a few times. The chain joins TRBV5-1 to TRBJ2-7; the D gene could be TRBD1 or TRBD2 (5 bases each). Trimming removed 0 bases from V and 2 bases from J, with 15 bases in between. Germline V CDR1 and CDR2: SGHRS, YFSETQ. The CDR3 length is 16 residues. CDR3 coding DNA: TGCGCCAGCAGCTTGGGTGTTAGCTGGGGGACCTACGAGCAGTACTTC. Its translation is CASSLGVSWGTYEQYF.

The rearrangement joins TRBV6-2 or TRBV6-3 to TRBJ2-3; the match to TRBD2 covers 7 bases. Germline trimming cut 4 bases from V and 8 bases from J; bases unmatched to any gene: 12. Germline values: CDR1 MNHEY, CDR2 SVGEGT. This CDR3 is built from 15 residues. The DNA for the CDR3 is TGTGCCAGCAGTTCTCCAGCGGGGCTCTCCGGTACGCAGTATTTT. It codes for CASSSPAGLSGTQYF.

The chain recombines TRBV20-1 with TRBJ2-2, with D possibly matching TRBD1 (6 bases). The length of the CDR3 is 12 residues. The V and J ends lost 6 bases and 7 bases respectively, with 12 bases between them. Per germline, CDR1 DFQATT and CDR2 SNEGSKA (reference sequence). The CDR3 DNA follows: TGCAGTGCCCCAGGCAGGGGCGGGGAGCTGTTTTTT. It is translated as CSAPGRGGELFF.

This clonotype came up a few times. This chain connects TRBV10-3 to TRBJ2-2, with 9 positions matching TRBD2. The CDR3 has 16 amino acids. V dropped 5 bases and J dropped 6; count of bases not matched to a gene: 10. Germline values: CDR1 ENHRY, CDR2 SYGVKD. CDR3 coding DNA: TGTGCCATCAGTAGCCTCGGACTAGCGTCGTCCGGGGAGCTGTTTTTT. It is translated as CAISSLGLASSGELFF.